These T cell receptor beta chains were read from a single sample in a study of T-cell memory formation after mild COVID-19. TCRdb reprocessed the 5' RACE reads via MiXCR and lists one record per CDR3 protein. The data show about 110,000 distinct CDR3 sequences, with 22% seen just once and roughly 40% held by the top ten. Sequences were obtained from PBMCs or a T cell subset sorted from them (not recorded which). The source of these receptors is a man aged 18 to 35 who had mild COVID-19 (a few samples of this study predate the infection). Cell type and time point are not known. CDR3s leave out the opening cysteine and the closing phenylalanine or tryptophan.

J gene | V gene | CDR3 protein
TRBJ2-5 | TRBV4-1 | ASSQGAGITQETQY
TRBJ2-5 | TRBV6-5 | ASSYEILGGTQY
TRBJ1-1 | TRBV7-4 | ASSLVGDTQNTEAF
TRBJ2-5 | TRBV4-1 | ASSQGAGQETQY
TRBJ2-3 | TRBV3-1 | ASSQERVTDTQY
TRBJ2-5 | TRBV20-1 | SARAWGYGETQY
TRBJ2-5 | TRBV4-2 | ASSQVLGQETQY
TRBJ2-3 | TRBV12-3/TRBV12-4 | ASSFSALTDTQY
TRBJ2-7 | TRBV12-3/TRBV12-4 | ASTQGDPAYEQY
TRBJ2-7 | TRBV15 | ATSSMAAIEQY
TRBJ2-1 | TRBV11-1 | ASSPVPAKMGNYNEQF
TRBJ1-3 | TRBV20-1 | SARRLSSGNTIY
TRBJ1-1 | TRBV25-1 | ASSGWNTEAF
TRBJ2-5 | TRBV6-2/TRBV6-3 | ASSAYLGGGETQY
TRBJ2-1 | TRBV7-9 | ASSPLALNEQF
TRBJ2-5 | TRBV5-1 | ASSLTPQETQY
TRBJ2-4 | TRBV9 | ASSVGTSGREVQY
TRBJ2-1 | TRBV5-1 | ASNLLGLGSYNEQF
TRBJ2-7 | TRBV3-1 | ASSQDGTLEQY
TRBJ2-3 | TRBV6-2/TRBV6-3 | ASSYPAGGTTDTQY
TRBJ2-4 | TRBV4-3 | ASSRLLAKNIQY
TRBJ1-1 | TRBV7-9 | ASSLEGLVTGNTEAF
TRBJ2-5 | TRBV6-1 | ASRGGLTGGETQY
TRBJ2-6 | TRBV6-2/TRBV6-3 | ASRTDRVPSSGANVLT
TRBJ1-1 | TRBV7-2 | ASSYYGTEAF
TRBJ1-5 | TRBV7-9 | ASSLGGRDQPQH